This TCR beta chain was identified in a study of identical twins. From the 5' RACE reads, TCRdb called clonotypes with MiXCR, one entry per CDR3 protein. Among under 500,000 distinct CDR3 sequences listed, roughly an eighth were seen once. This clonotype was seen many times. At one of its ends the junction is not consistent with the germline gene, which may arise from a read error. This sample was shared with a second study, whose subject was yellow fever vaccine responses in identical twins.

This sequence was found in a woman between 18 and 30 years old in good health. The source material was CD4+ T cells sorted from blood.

Here the CDR3 reads CANSLVAGGAPDTQYF. In DNA, the CDR3 is TGTGCCAACAGTTTGGTCGCGGGGGGAGCACCAGATACGCAGTATTTT. The chain has TRBV12-3 or TRBV12-4 and TRBJ2-3, with 8 positions matching TRBD2. The length of the CDR3 is 16 residues.